The 7 T cell receptor beta chains below all came from one sample that was sequenced in a study of OX40 agonist ivuxolimab in advanced cancers. Library preparation used the immunoSEQ multiplex PCR assay. Imported from immuneACCESS, the table was reduced by TCRdb to in-frame sequences with V and J called. These copies leave out some clones; in studies compared against another copy, an unresolved V gene accounts for under half, and the cause of the remainder is not known. In all, the sample holds 15,000 or so clones, and approximately 84% of those were seen once. The leading ten clones occupy about 25% of the sample. The sample was CD4+ or CD8+ T cells sorted from blood, taken in a trial of the OX40 agonist ivuxolimab. The receptors here all came from an adult with an advanced solid tumor such as melanoma, head and neck, liver or kidney cancer.

The chain has TRBV7-9 and TRBJ2-3, with D uncertain. V gave up 8 bases and J gave up 0 bases, with 9 bases separating them. In germline, CDR1 is SEHNR, CDR2 FQNEAQ (reference sequence). This CDR3 spans 13 amino acids. CDR3 bases: TGTGCCAGCGAGATTACTAGCACAGATACGCAGTATTTT. Residues: CASEITSTDTQYF.

The rearrangement joins TRBV5-4 to TRBJ2-3; tentative D call: TRBD2 (7 bases). Trimming left V 5 bases short and J 2 bases short, with 15 bases between. This CDR3 is 15 amino acids long. Germline CDR1 is SGHNT and CDR2 is YYREEE (reference sequence). The CDR3 loop reads CASSTLGGPTDTQYF. In DNA, the CDR3 is TGTGCCAGCAGTACCCTCGGGGGGCCCACAGATACGCAGTATTTT.

This clone rates as medium-sized. The chain recombines TRBV4-1 with TRBJ1-2; the match to TRBD1 covers 7 bases. After removal of 4 bases from V and 4 bases from J, the junction contained 9 bases not matched to a gene. The CDR3 contains 15 residues. The germline V gene encodes CDR1 MGHRA and CDR2 YSYEKL. The CDR3 sequence: CASSPLLTGVYGYTF. The CDR3 bases are TGCGCCAGCAGCCCACTATTAACAGGGGTCTATGGCTACACCTTC.

The chain combines TRBV6-6 with TRBJ1-4; D ambiguous. The ends were cut back, 2 bases at V and 2 bases at J, with 6 bases in the middle. The germline V gene encodes CDR1 MNHNY and CDR2 SVGAGI (reference sequence). This CDR3 has 14 residues. CDR3 sequence (DNA): TGTGCCAGCAGTTACGTACAGACTAATGAAAAACTGTTTTTT. Residues: CASSYVQTNEKLFF.

J is TRBJ2-2 and V is TRBV28; TRBD1 aligns across 7 bases. The CDR3 contains 16 residues. Germline V gene data show CDR1 as MDHEN and CDR2 as SYDVKM. With 4 bases clipped from V and 0 bases from J, the junction kept 5 bases outside the gene matches. The CDR3 DNA reads TGTGCCAGCAGTTCGAACAGGGGATCGAACACCGGGGAGCTGTTTTTT. Residues: CASSSNRGSNTGELFF.

This sequence joins TRBV9 and TRBJ2-3; D gene unclear. Germline V gene sequence: CDR1 SGDLS, CDR2 YYNGEE. V was clipped by 3 bases and J by 4 bases, with 12 bases between them. The CDR3 consists of 14 residues. In DNA, the CDR3 is TGTGCCAGCAGCGAGCAGCCGGGCGCAGATACGCAGTATTTT. This translates into CASSEQPGADTQYF.

The rearrangement uses TRBV27 and TRBJ2-7, with no clear D. There are 13 residues in the CDR3. From germline, CDR1 is MNHEY and CDR2 SMNVEV (reference sequence). V was cut by 3 bases and J by 2 bases, with 8 bases left in between. The CDR3 nucleotides read TGTGCCAGCAGTTTTGGCTGGCCCTACGAGCAGTACTTC. Protein sequence: CASSFGWPYEQYF.